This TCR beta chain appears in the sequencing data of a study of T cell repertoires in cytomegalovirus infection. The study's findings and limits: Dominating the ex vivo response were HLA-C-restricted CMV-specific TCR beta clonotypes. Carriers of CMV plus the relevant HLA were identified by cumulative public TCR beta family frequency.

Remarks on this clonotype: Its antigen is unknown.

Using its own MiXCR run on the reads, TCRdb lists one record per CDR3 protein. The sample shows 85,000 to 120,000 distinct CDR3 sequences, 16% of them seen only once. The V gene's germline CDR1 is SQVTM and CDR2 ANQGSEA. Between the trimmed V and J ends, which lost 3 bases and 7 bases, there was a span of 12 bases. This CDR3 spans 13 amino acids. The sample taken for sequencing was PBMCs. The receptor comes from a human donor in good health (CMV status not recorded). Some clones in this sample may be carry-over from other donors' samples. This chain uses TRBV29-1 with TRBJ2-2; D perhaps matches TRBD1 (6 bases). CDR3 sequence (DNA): TGCAGCGTTGACTCTCAAGGGGGCGGGGAGCTGTTTTTT. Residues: CSVDSQGGGELFF.